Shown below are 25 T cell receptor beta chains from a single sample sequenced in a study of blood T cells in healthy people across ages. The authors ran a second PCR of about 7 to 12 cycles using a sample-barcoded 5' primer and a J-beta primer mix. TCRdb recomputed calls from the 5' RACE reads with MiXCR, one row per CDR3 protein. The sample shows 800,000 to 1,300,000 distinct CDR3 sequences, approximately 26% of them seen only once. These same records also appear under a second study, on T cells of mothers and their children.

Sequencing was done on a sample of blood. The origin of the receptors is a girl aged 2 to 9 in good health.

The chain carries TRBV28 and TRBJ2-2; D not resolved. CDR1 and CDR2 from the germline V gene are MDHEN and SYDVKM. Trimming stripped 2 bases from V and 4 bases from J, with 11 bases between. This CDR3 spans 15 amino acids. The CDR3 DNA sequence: TGTGCCAGCAGTTTAGTGGAGCTTCTCACCGGGGAGCTGTTTTTT. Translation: CASSLVELLTGELFF.

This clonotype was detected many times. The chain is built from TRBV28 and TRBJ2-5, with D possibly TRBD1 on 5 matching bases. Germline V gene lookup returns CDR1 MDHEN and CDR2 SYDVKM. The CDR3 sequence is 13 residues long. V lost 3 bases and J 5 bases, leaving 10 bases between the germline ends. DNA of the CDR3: TGTGCCAGCAGTTTGTTGGGGCAGGAGACCCAGTACTTC. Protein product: CASSLLGQETQYF.

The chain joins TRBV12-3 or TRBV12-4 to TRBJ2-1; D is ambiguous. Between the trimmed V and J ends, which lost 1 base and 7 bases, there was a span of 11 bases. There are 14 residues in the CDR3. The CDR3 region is CASSLDQLRNEQFF. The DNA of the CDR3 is TGTGCCAGCAGTTTAGACCAGCTGAGAAATGAGCAGTTCTTC.

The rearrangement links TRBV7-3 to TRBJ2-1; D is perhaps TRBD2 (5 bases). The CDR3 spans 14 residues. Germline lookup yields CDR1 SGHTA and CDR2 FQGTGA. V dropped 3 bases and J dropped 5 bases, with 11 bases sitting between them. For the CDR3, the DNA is TGTGCCAGCAGCTTTTCGGGGTTAAACAATGAGCAGTTCTTC. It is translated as CASSFSGLNNEQFF.

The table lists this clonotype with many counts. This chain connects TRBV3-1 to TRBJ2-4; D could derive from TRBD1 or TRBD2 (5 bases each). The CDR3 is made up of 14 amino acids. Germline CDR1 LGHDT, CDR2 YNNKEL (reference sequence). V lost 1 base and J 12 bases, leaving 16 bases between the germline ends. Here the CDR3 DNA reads TGTGCCAGCAGCCAAGTTTATACGGGACCACCTCAGTACTTC. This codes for CASSQVYTGPPQYF.

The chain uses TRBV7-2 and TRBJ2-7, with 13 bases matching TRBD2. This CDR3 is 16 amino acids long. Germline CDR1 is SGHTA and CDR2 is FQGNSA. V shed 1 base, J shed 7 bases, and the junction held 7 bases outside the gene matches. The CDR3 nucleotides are TGTGCCAGCAGCTTAGTTGCGGGACTAGCGGGGAGAGAGCAGTACTTC. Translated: CASSLVAGLAGREQYF.

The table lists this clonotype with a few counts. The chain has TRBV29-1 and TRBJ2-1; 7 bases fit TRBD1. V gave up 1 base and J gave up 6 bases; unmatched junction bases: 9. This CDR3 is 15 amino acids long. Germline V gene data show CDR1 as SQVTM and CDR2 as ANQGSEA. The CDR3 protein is CSVEGDSSPGNEQFF. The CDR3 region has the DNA TGCAGCGTTGAAGGGGACAGCTCTCCTGGCAATGAGCAGTTCTTC.

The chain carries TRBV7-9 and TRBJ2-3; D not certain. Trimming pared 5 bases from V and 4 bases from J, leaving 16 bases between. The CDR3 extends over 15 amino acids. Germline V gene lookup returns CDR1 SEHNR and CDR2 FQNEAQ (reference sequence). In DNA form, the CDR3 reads TGTGCCAGCAGCCGAGGTCAGAGTCAAGCAGATACGCAGTATTTT. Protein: CASSRGQSQADTQYF.

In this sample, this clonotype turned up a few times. CDR3 sequence reads: CASSAQGRTEAFF. The CDR3 region has the DNA TGTGCCAGCAGCGCCCAGGGGAGGACTGAAGCTTTCTTT. The rearrangement links TRBV3-1 to TRBJ1-1; weak D call: TRBD1 (6 bases). Trimming stripped 5 bases from V and 5 bases from J, with 12 bases between. Germline values: CDR1 LGHDT, CDR2 YNNKEL (reference sequence). CDR3 length: 13 residues.

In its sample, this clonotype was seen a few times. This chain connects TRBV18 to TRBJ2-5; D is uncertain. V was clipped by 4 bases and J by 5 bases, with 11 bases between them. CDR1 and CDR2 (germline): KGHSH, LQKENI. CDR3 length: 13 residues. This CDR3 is CASSLQKTETQYF. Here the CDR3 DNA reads TGTGCCAGCTCACTCCAGAAAACGGAGACCCAGTACTTC.

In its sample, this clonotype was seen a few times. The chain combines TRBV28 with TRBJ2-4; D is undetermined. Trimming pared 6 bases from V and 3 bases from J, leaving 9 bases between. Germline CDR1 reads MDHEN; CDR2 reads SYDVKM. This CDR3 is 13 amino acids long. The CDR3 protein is CASRDTDKNIQYF. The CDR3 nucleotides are TGTGCCAGCAGAGATACGGACAAAAACATTCAGTACTTC.

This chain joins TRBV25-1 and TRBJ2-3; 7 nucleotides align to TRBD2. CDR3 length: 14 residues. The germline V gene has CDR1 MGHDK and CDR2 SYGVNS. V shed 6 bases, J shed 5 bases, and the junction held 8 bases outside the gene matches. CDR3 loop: CASSPGLRGDTQYF. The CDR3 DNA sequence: TGTGCCAGCAGCCCGGGACTACGGGGAGATACGCAGTATTTT.

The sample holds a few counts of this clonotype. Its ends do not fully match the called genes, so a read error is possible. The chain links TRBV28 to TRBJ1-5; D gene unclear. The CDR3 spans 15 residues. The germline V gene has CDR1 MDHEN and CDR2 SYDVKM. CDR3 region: CASRALGFGNQPQHF. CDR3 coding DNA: TGTGCCAGCAGGGCTTTGGGGTTTGGCAACCAGCCCCAGCATTTT.

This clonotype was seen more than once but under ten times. CDR3 protein: CASSPRTSGGTTDTQYF. In nucleotides, the CDR3 is TGCGCCAGCAGCCCCCGGACTAGCGGGGGGACCACAGATACGCAGTATTTT. The chain links TRBV5-1 to TRBJ2-3, with 14 bases identical to TRBD2. The germline CDR1 and CDR2 sequences are SGHRS and YFSETQ. The CDR3 loop spans 17 amino acids. With V trimmed by 4 bases and J by 2 bases, 6 bases remained unmatched.

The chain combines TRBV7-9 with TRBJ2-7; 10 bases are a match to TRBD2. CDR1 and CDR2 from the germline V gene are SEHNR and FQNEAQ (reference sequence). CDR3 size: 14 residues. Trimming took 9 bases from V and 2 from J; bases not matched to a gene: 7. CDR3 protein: CASSKREGPYEQYF. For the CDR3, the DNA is TGTGCCAGTTCAAAGCGGGAGGGTCCCTACGAGCAGTACTTC.

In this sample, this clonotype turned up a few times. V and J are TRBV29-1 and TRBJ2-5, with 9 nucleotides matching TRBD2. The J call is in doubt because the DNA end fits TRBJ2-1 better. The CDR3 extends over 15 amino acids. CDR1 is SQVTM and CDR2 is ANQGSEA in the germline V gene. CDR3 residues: CSVKDYPGTSYEQFF. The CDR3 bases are TGCAGCGTTAAGGACTATCCCGGGACTAGCTATGAGCAGTTCTTC.

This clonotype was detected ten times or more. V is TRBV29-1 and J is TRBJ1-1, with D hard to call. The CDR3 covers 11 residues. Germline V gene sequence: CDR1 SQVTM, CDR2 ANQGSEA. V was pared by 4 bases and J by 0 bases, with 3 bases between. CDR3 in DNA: TGCAGCGTTGCGTTGAACACTGAAGCTTTCTTT. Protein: CSVALNTEAFF.

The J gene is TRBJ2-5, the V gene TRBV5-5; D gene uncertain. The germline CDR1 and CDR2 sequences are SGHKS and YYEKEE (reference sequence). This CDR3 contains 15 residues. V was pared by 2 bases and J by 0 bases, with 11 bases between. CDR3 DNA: TGTGCCAGCAGCTTTGGGTTCAGCGACCAAGAGACCCAGTACTTC. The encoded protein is CASSFGFSDQETQYF.

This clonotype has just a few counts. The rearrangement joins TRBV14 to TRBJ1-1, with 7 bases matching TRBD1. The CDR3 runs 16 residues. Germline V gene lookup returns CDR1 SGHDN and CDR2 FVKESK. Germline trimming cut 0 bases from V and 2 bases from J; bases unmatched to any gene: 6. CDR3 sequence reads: CASSQDFGQVNTEAFF. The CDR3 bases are TGTGCCAGCAGCCAAGATTTCGGACAGGTAAACACTGAAGCTTTCTTT.

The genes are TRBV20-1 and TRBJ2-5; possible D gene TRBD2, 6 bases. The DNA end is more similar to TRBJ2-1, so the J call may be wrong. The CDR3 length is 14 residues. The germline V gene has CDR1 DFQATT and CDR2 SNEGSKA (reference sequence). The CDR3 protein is CSVGRELFYNEQFF. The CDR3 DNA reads TGCAGTGTTGGACGGGAGTTATTTTATAATGAGCAGTTCTTC.

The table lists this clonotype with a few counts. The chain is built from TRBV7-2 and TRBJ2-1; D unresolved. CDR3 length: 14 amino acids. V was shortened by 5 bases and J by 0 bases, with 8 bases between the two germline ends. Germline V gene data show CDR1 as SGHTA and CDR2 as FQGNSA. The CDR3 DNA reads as TGTGCCAGCAGCCCCGCGCCCTCCTACAATGAGCAGTTCTTC. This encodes CASSPAPSYNEQFF.

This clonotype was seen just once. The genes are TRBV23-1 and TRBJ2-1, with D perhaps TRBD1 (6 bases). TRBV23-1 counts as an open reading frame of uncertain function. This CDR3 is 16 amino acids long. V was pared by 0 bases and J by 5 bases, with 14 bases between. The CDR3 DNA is TGCGCCAGCAGTCAATCGGTACCAGGGGCCCACAATGAGCAGTTCTTC. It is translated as CASSQSVPGAHNEQFF.

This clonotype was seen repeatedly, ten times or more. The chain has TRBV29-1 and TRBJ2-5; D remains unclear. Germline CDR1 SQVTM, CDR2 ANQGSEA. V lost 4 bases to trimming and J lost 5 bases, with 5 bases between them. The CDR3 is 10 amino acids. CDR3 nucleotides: TGCAGCGTTGCGCCCGAGACCCAGTACTTC. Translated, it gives CSVAPETQYF.

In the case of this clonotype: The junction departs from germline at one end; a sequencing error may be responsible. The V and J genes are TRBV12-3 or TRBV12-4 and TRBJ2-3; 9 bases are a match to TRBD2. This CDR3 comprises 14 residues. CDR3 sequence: CASILSGSADMQYF. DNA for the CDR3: TGTGCCAGCATTCTTAGCGGGAGCGCAGATATGCAGTATTTT.

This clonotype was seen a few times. CDR3 DNA sequence: TGCGCCAGCAGCCAAGGTTTTCAGGCTAGCGGGAGTTTCGGGTCCTACGAGCAGTACTTC. It specifies CASSQGFQASGSFGSYEQYF. The genes are TRBV4-1 and TRBJ2-5; 10 nucleotides match TRBD2. The DNA end is a closer match to TRBJ2-7, so the J assignment may be wrong. The germline V gene encodes CDR1 MGHRA and CDR2 YSYEKL. The CDR3 sequence is 20 residues long.